The rows below give T cell receptor beta chains drawn from one sample of a study of Ad26.COV2.S vaccination and SARS-CoV-2 variants. Libraries were prepared by immunoSEQ multiplex PCR; TCRdb keeps only in-frame clonotypes and omits some of them. The repertoire holds approximately 420,000 clones, with roughly 90% as singletons. The sample consisted of peripheral blood, taken in a trial of Ad26.COV2.S vaccine versus placebo. The receptors derive from a person between 18 and 59 years old who received the Ad26.COV2.S COVID-19 vaccine or a placebo. Both conserved end residues are part of each CDR3. Each record gives: J gene, V gene, clone size, D gene, CDR3 protein, CDR3 DNA. A D gene is named only where the DNA matches it firmly. Clone size is stated in some rows and not others, as once, few, many or a class when expanded.

TRBJ1-1 | TRBV29-1 | few | TRBD1 | CSVEVRTGLNTEAFF | TGCAGCGTTGAAGTGCGGACAGGGTTGAACACTGAAGCTTTCTTT
TRBJ1-2 | TRBV5-4 | . | . | CASSVDLEGYGYTF | TGTGCCAGCAGCGTGGACCTAGAGGGGTATGGCTACACCTTC
TRBJ2-7 | TRBV9 | . | . | CASSVAPAGIYEQYF | TGTGCCAGCAGCGTAGCTCCGGCAGGGATCTACGAGCAGTACTTC
TRBJ2-3 | TRBV29-1 | . | . | CTTTSSTDTQYF | TGCACCACGACTAGTAGCACAGATACGCAGTATTTT
TRBJ2-7 | TRBV27 | . | TRBD2 | CASSLAGYEQYF | TGTGCCAGCAGTCTAGCGGGGTACGAGCAGTACTTC
TRBJ2-3 | TRBV18 | . | TRBD2 | CASSPLAGGPTDTQYF | TGTGCCAGCTCACCGCTAGCGGGGGGGCCAACAGATACGCAGTATTTT
TRBJ1-1 | TRBV5-4 | . | . | CASSLMGTANTEAFF | TGTGCCAGCAGCTTGATGGGCACAGCGAACACTGAAGCTTTCTTT
TRBJ2-7 | TRBV10-3 | . | TRBD1 | CAIRDRAVQYF | TGTGCCATCCGCGACAGGGCAGTGCAGTACTTC
TRBJ2-7 | TRBV14 | . | . | CASSRTPRAYEQYF | TGTGCCAGCAGCCGCACTCCGAGGGCCTACGAGCAGTACTTC
TRBJ1-5 | TRBV10-3 | . | TRBD1 | CAISEDRDQPQHF | TGTGCCATCAGTGAGGACAGGGACCAGCCCCAGCATTTT
TRBJ1-5 | TRBV5-1 | . | . | CASSFGNNQPQHF | TGCGCCAGCAGCTTTGGCAACAATCAGCCCCAGCATTTT
TRBJ1-2 | TRBV5-6 | . | TRBD1 | CASSFFAGTGTYGYTF | TGTGCCAGCAGCTTCTTTGCCGGGACAGGGACCTATGGCTACACCTTC
TRBJ2-1 | TRBV10-3 | . | TRBD2 | CAIKGRRGGQDEQFF | TGTGCCATCAAGGGGCGGCGGGGGGGCCAGGATGAGCAGTTCTTC
TRBJ1-1 | TRBV7-2 | . | . | CASSLASGRPGPAFF | TGTGCCAGCAGCTTAGCGTCGGGGCGGCCGGGGCCAGCTTTCTTT
TRBJ1-2 | TRBV12-3/TRBV12-4 | . | . | CASSTGYGYTF | TGTGCCAGCTCTACGGGCTATGGCTACACCTTC
TRBJ2-1 | TRBV5-6 | once | TRBD2 | CASSRGGGRSEQFF | TGTGCCAGCAGCAGAGGCGGGGGACGGAGTGAGCAGTTCTTC
TRBJ1-4 | TRBV28 | . | . | CASGQLQWAAGEKLFF | TGTGCCAGCGGACAATTACAGTGGGCCGCGGGTGAAAAACTGTTTTTT
TRBJ1-6 | TRBV5-1 | . | TRBD1 | CASSLGDRVAPLHF | TGCGCCAGCAGCTTGGGGGACAGGGTCGCACCCCTCCACTTT
TRBJ2-7 | TRBV20-1 | . | . | CSASRLGEQYF | TGCAGTGCTAGTCGACTGGGGGAGCAGTACTTC
TRBJ2-7 | TRBV30 | . | TRBD1 | CAWSTGQGLYEQYF | TGTGCCTGGAGTACGGGACAGGGGCTCTACGAGCAGTACTTC
TRBJ2-7 | TRBV6-6 | . | . | CASSRGTSYEQYF | TGTGCCAGCAGTCGCGGGACTTCCTACGAGCAGTACTTC
TRBJ2-7 | TRBV29-1 | . | . | CSVGRPTGAYEQYF | TGCAGCGTTGGCAGACCTACGGGGGCCTACGAGCAGTACTTC
TRBJ2-5 | TRBV7-3 | . | . | CASSHRPGDQETQYF | TGTGCCAGCAGCCACCGCCCTGGGGATCAAGAGACCCAGTACTTC
TRBJ1-5 | TRBV9 | . | . | CASSGSASNQPQHF | TGTGCCAGCAGCGGAAGTGCAAGCAATCAGCCCCAGCATTTT
TRBJ2-5 | TRBV11-1 | . | TRBD1 | CASSPDRGETQYF | TGTGCCAGCAGCCCGGACAGGGGAGAGACCCAGTACTTC
TRBJ2-1 | TRBV27 | . | . | CASRLQNSYNEQFF | TGTGCCAGCAGACTTCAAAACTCCTACAATGAGCAGTTCTTC
TRBJ1-1 | TRBV29-1 | . | . | CSVRAAMNTEAFF | TGCAGCGTAAGGGCAGCAATGAACACTGAAGCTTTCTTT
TRBJ1-4 | TRBV29-1 | . | . | CSVAPQGGEKLFF | TGCAGCGTTGCTCCTCAGGGCGGGGAAAAACTGTTTTTT
TRBJ1-6 | TRBV15 | . | . | CATSRGDRDYNSPLHF | TGTGCCACCAGCAGAGGCGACAGAGACTATAATTCACCCCTCCACTTT
TRBJ1-2 | TRBV3-1/TRBV3-2 | . | . | CASSQALTSGVQRGYTF | TGTGCCAGCAGCCAGGCCCTAACCTCCGGGGTTCAGAGAGGCTACACCTTC
TRBJ2-1 | TRBV6-5 | . | TRBD2 | CASRGLSGVNYEQFF | TGTGCCAGCAGGGGCTTAAGCGGGGTGAATTATGAGCAGTTCTTC